This T cell receptor beta chain was captured in a study of blood T cell repertoires in COVID-19. Study-wide context: T cells, B-cell-depleted T cells, or PBMCs provided the cDNA or gDNA that served as material.

With V trimmed by 5 bases and J by 4 bases, 5 bases remained unmatched. There are 15 residues in the CDR3. CDR1 and CDR2 (germline): LGHNA, YNFKEQ. Authors' processing steps: Amplification from reference gene primers served as the basis for estimated nucleated cell counts. Here immunoSEQ multiplex PCR was the method, and the copy in TCRdb shows in-frame clones only, minus some. V and J calls and clone size are given by that table; D and trimming were obtained from the DNA. The profile shows around 82,000 clones, around 89% of them singletons. This receptor was identified in a man between 65 and 79 years old with active or convalescent COVID-19. The rearrangement links TRBV4-2 to TRBJ1-3; 10 bases fit TRBD1. Specimen: peripheral blood. CDR3 bases: TGTGCCAGCAGCAGACAGGGGGCAGGAGGAAACACCATATATTTT. Its translation is CASSRQGAGGNTIYF.